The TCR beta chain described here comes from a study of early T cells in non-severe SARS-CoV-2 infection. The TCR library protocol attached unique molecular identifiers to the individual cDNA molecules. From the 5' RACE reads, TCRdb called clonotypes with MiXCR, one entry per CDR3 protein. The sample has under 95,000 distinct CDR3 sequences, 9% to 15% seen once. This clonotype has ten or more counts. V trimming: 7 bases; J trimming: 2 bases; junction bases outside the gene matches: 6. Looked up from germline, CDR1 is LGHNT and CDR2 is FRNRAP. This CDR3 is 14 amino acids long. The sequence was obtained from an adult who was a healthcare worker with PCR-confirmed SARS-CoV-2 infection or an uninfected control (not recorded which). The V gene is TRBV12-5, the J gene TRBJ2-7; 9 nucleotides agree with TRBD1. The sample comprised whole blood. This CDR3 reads CASAPGQGPYEQYF. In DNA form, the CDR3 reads TGTGCTAGTGCCCCGGGACAGGGTCCCTACGAGCAGTACTTC. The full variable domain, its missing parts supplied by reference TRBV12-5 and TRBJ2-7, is DARVTQTPRHKVTEMGQEVTMRCQPILGHNTVFWYRQTMMQGLELLAYFRNRAPLDDSGMPKDRFSAEMPDATLATLKIQPSEPRDSAVYFCASAPGQGPYEQYFGPGTRLTVT.